This TCR beta chain was captured in a study of cytomegalovirus exposure and HLA in healthy donors. The donors, nominally healthy at sampling, likely had unrecorded immune exposures. The CDR3 totals 11 residues. Germline V gives CDR1 MDHEN, CDR2 SYDVKM. Between the trimmed V and J ends, which lost 7 bases and 3 bases, there was a span of 6 bases. This PCR relied on a set of 60 Vbeta primers and 13 Jbeta primers. Measured with immunoSEQ multiplex PCR; TCRdb has only the in-frame clones, and not every one. The top ten hold roughly 5.5% of the sample, which has 89,000 or so clones, 80% to 90% seen once. Remarks on this clone: Its cognate antigen is unknown.

Study observations and caveats: According to the study, 150 to 200 TCR beta chains were cytomegalovirus-associated. TCR association rates varied by HLA locus in a later analysis, with DRB1 highest and HLA-C lowest. Owing to their indistinguishability, certain V segments, notably TRBV6-2 and TRBV6-3, were excluded.

The receptor's source is a woman aged 18-29 years in good health and CMV-seropositive. The material sequenced was PBMCs. This chain connects TRBV28 to TRBJ1-2; D remains ambiguous. CDR3 loop: CASTGYYGYTF. CDR3 bases: TGTGCCAGCACAGGATACTATGGCTACACCTTC.